Listed below are T cell receptor beta chains from one sample, sequenced in a study of glioma-infiltrating T cells after dendritic cell vaccination. Data came from immunoSEQ multiplex PCR; TCRdb stores just in-frame clones and leaves some out. Seen here are 65,000 to 80,000 clones, about four fifths observed once, and the top ten hold 7% to 9%. The sequencing here drew on blood, taken before dendritic cell vaccination. The receptors were sampled from a human donor with glioblastoma. The CDR3 runs from the conserved cysteine through the conserved F or W. Each record gives: J gene, V gene, CDR3 length, clone size, D gene, CDR3 protein, CDR3 DNA. D genes are given only for firm matches. The listing skips clone size in some rows; elsewhere it reads once, few, many or a size class.

TRBJ2-7,TRBV5-1,14,-,TRBD2,CASSSGTSIDEQYF,TGCGCCAGCAGCTCCGGGACTAGCATCGACGAGCAGTACTTC
TRBJ2-1,TRBV7-2,16,-,TRBD2,CASSLGAGGPYNEQFF,TGTGCCAGCAGCTTAGGCGCGGGGGGGCCATACAATGAGCAGTTCTTC
TRBJ2-2,TRBV6-1,14,-,-,CASSEDRQTGELFF,TGTGCCAGCAGTGAGGACAGACAAACCGGGGAGCTGTTTTTT
TRBJ1-5,TRBV30,18,-,TRBD1,CAWSRERTGIGGDQPQHF,TGTGCCTGGAGTAGGGAGCGGACAGGGATCGGAGGGGATCAGCCCCAGCATTTT
TRBJ1-1,TRBV5-1,16,-,-,CASSSAWDTLNTEAFF,TGCGCCAGCAGCTCGGCCTGGGACACCCTGAACACTGAAGCTTTCTTT
TRBJ2-1,TRBV11-3,14,-,TRBD2,CASSLGLAGGEQFF,TGTGCCAGCAGCCTGGGACTAGCGGGAGGTGAGCAGTTCTTC
TRBJ2-5,TRBV4-1,14,-,-,CASSQGDRKETQYF,TGCGCCAGCAGCCAAGGTGACAGGAAAGAGACCCAGTACTTC
TRBJ1-1,TRBV5-6,17,few,TRBD1,CASSRGGTGALNTEAFF,TGTGCCAGCAGCCGGGGGGGGACAGGGGCCTTGAACACTGAAGCTTTCTTT
TRBJ1-6,TRBV18,12,-,-,CASSTYNSPLHF,TGTGCCAGCTCTACCTATAATTCACCCCTCCACTTT
TRBJ2-5,TRBV5-1,16,-,-,CASSRSAGSGQETQYF,TGCGCCAGCAGCCGATCCGCTGGGAGCGGACAAGAGACCCAGTACTTC
TRBJ2-3,TRBV5-3,15,-,-,CARSFQGTSTDTQYF,TGTGCCAGAAGCTTCCAGGGGACAAGCACAGATACGCAGTATTTT
TRBJ1-1,TRBV5-6,18,-,-,CASSSRGGAPIGNTEAFF,TGTGCCAGCAGCTCTCGCGGGGGGGCCCCTATAGGGAACACTGAAGCTTTCTTT
TRBJ1-2,TRBV9,13,-,-,CASSVEAGYGYTF,TGTGCCAGCAGCGTAGAGGCGGGCTATGGCTACACCTTC
TRBJ2-7,TRBV29-1,13,-,TRBD2,CSVEEAGTYEQYF,TGCAGCGTTGAGGAAGCGGGGACCTACGAGCAGTACTTC
TRBJ2-7,TRBV5-4,15,few,-,CASSLAAGEAYEQYF,TGTGCCAGCAGCTTGGCGGCAGGGGAAGCCTACGAGCAGTACTTC
TRBJ1-2,TRBV11-2,14,once,TRBD1,CASSLGQGNYGYTF,TGTGCCAGCAGCCTGGGACAGGGGAACTATGGCTACACCTTC
TRBJ2-7,TRBV5-1,17,-,TRBD2,CASSLDGSGGLTYEQYF,TGCGCCAGCAGCTTGGACGGTAGCGGGGGACTTACCTACGAGCAGTACTTC
TRBJ1-2,TRBV5-1,14,-,TRBD1,CASSLAQGAAGYTF,TGCGCCAGCAGCTTGGCTCAGGGGGCGGCTGGCTACACCTTC
TRBJ2-7,TRBV4-1,15,-,-,CASSQVSDASYEQYF,TGCGCCAGCAGCCAAGTGTCAGATGCCTCCTACGAGCAGTACTTC
TRBJ1-6,TRBV6-5,15,-,-,CASTTEGRVNSPLHF,TGTGCCAGCACCACCGAAGGGAGGGTCAATTCACCCCTCCACTTT